This TCR beta chain was captured in a study of cytomegalovirus exposure and HLA in healthy donors. The study's findings and limits: The study listed 164 cytomegalovirus-associated TCR beta chains. For TCR beta chains, V- and J-gene trimming was later linked to a missense DCLRE1C variant. V segments that were indistinguishable, TRBV6-2 and TRBV6-3 among them, were omitted from analysis.

The germline V and J ends were trimmed by 4 bases and 0 bases, with 10 bases remaining between them. CDR3 size: 15 residues. Germline V lookup: CDR1 MGHDK, CDR2 SYGVNS. The PCR employed 60 Vbeta primers together with 13 Jbeta primers. Some clones are missing from TCRdb's copy, which holds only in-frame ones; the method was immunoSEQ multiplex PCR. The sample lists 150,000 to 200,000 clones; over 75% were seen once. As to this clone: What it binds is unknown.

The chain couples TRBV25-1 to TRBJ2-1, with TRBD2 as a possible D gene (5 bases). This TCR derives from a human donor in good health. The specimen sequenced was PBMCs. DNA for the CDR3: TGTGCCAGCAGTGTGGGAGACCCCTCCTACAATGAGCAGTTCTTC. It codes for CASSVGDPSYNEQFF.